This T cell receptor (beta chain) was recorded in a study of OX40 agonist ivuxolimab in advanced cancers. On the study more broadly: The eligibility criteria allowed prior anti-PD-1, anti-PD-L1 or anti-CTLA-4 therapy, and about 40% had some. Regarding the study as a whole: The CD4+ and CD8+ T cells in the blood had expanded clonally by week 6 at 0.1 to 3.0 mg/kg. The study found that CD8+ T cells averaged more expanded clones than CD4+.

For this clone: The antigen remains unidentified.

Some clones are missing from TCRdb's copy, which holds only in-frame ones; the method was immunoSEQ multiplex PCR. The sample carries roughly 71,000 clones, 65% to 90% recorded once. Deletions cut 6 bases from V and 5 bases from J, with 9 bases between. Germline V CDR1 and CDR2: MDHEN, SYDVKM. The CDR3 is 12 amino acids. This receptor was taken from an adult with an advanced solid tumor such as melanoma, head and neck, liver or kidney cancer. The gene calls are TRBV28 and TRBJ2-3; D not certain. The source material was CD4+ or CD8+ T cells sorted from blood, sampled in a trial of the OX40 agonist ivuxolimab. CDR3 sequence reads: CASRNLGDTQYF. Here the CDR3 DNA reads TGTGCCAGCAGAAACCTGGGAGATACGCAGTATTTT.